This TCR beta chain derives from a study of T cells in Graves' hyperthyroidism and ophthalmopathy. V dropped 3 bases and J dropped 8; count of bases not matched to a gene: 7. Germline lookup yields CDR1 SGHTA and CDR2 FQGNSA. This CDR3 spans 15 amino acids. Amplified TCR beta CDR3 regions derived from RNA transcripts. Carried out on the TCR CDR3, a first-round RT-PCR used the HTBI primer set. MiXCR, applied by TCRdb to the multiplex PCR reads, yields one record per CDR3 protein. Of 600,000 to 900,000 distinct CDR3 sequences listed, around 15% are singletons. This clonotype occurred a few times. Graves' hyperthyroidism was deemed stable given no ophthalmopathy progression within 18 months. Uncontrolled infection, other autoimmune disease, pregnancy or lactation barred patients from enrollment. Each diagnosis drew on symptoms, thyroxine, TRAb, thyroid ultrasound and orbital computed tomography findings.

The sequence was collected from a man younger than 35 with Graves' hyperthyroidism. This rearrangement joins TRBV7-2 to TRBJ1-4; TRBD1 agrees at 9 bases. Sequenced: blood. The CDR3 DNA reads as TGTGCCAGCAGCTTGGGACAGGGAATGAAAGAAAAACTGTTTTTT. Its protein is CASSLGQGMKEKLFF.